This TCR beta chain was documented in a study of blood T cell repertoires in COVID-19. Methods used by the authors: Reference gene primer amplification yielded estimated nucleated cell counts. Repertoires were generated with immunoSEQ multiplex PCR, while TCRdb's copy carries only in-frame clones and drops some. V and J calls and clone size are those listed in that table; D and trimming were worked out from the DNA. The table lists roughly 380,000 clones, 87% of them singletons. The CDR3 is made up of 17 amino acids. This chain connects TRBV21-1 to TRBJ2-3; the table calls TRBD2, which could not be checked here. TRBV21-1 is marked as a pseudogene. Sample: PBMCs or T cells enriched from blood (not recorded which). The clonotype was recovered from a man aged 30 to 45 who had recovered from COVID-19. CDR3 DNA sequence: TGTGCCAGCAGCAAAGCGCAAGACGGGGAGAGAACAGATACGCAGTATTTT. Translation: CASSKAQDGERTDTQYF.